This record looks at one T cell receptor beta chain sequence and its context. The data stem from a study of blood T cell repertoires in COVID-19. Study summary: The United States, Italy and Spain supplied acute and convalescent COVID-19 samples. Sources were T cells, B-cell-depleted T cells, or PBMCs; the material itself was cDNA or gDNA.

Per the original data handling: Reference gene primer amplification gave nucleated cell count estimates. TCRdb's copy holds only in-frame clones and misses some; the assay was immunoSEQ multiplex PCR. That table is the source of V, J and clone size, and D and trimming were worked out from the DNA. The data show fewer than 350,000 clones, around 90% seen once. CDR3 length: 12 residues. The ends were cut back, 3 bases at V and 15 bases at J, with 12 bases in the middle. Germline V lookup: CDR1 MGHRA, CDR2 YSYEKL. V is TRBV4-1 and J is TRBJ1-6; TRBD1 might be the D (5 bases). Sequencing input: peripheral blood. This TCR came from a man between 18 and 29 years old with active or convalescent COVID-19. Written as DNA, the CDR3 is TGCGCCAGCAGCCAGGACATGGGGAACCTCCACTTT. Protein: CASSQDMGNLHF.